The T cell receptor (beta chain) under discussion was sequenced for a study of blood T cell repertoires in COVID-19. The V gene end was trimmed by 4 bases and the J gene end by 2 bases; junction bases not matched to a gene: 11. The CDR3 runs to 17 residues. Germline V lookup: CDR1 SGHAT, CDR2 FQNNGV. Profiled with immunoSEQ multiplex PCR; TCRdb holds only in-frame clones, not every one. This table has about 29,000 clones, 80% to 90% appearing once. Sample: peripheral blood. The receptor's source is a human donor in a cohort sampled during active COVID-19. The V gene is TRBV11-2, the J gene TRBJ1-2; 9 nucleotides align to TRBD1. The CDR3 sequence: CASSSPRDREKNYGYTF. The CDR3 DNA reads TGTGCCAGCAGCTCACCCCGGGACAGGGAAAAGAACTATGGCTACACCTTC. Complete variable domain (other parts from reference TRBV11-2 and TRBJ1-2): EAGVAQSPRYKIIEKRQSVAFWCNPISGHATLYWYQQILGQGPKLLIQFQNNGVVDDSQLPKDRFSAERLKGVDSTLKIQPAKLEDSAVYLCASSSPRDREKNYGYTFGSGTRLTVV.